This T cell receptor (beta chain) was identified in a study of blood T cell repertoires in COVID-19. Within 2 weeks before study entry, exposed participants met a COVID-19 case. Method: immunoSEQ multiplex PCR; TCRdb's copy keeps in-frame clones and lacks some. This sample has 290,000 or so clones, with roughly 80% found just once. The CDR3 runs to 14 residues. Deletions cut 0 bases from V and 1 base from J, with 7 bases between. CDR1 is SGHNT, CDR2 YYREEE, per germline (reference sequence). The genes are TRBV5-4 and TRBJ1-1; TRBD1 might be the D (5 bases). Sequenced material: PBMCs or T cells enriched from blood (not recorded which). This TCR was sampled from a man aged 40-49 years who had been exposed to COVID-19. The CDR3: CASSLAQGNTEAFF. The CDR3 DNA follows: TGTGCCAGCAGCTTGGCTCAGGGGAACACTGAAGCTTTCTTT. Full variable domain (remainder filled in from reference TRBV5-4 and TRBJ1-1): ETGVTQSPTHLIKTRGQQVTLRCSSQSGHNTVSWYQQALGQGPQFIFQYYREEENGRGNFPPRFSGLQFPNYSSELNVNALELDDSALYLCASSLAQGNTEAFFGQGTRLTVV.